This is a list of T cell receptor beta chains from one sample in a study of cytomegalovirus exposure and HLA in healthy donors. Profiled with immunoSEQ multiplex PCR; TCRdb holds only in-frame clones, not every one. The table lists nearly 65,000 clones, about 76% of them singletons. Sequencing input: PBMCs. The receptors were sampled from a man aged 45 to 65 in good health and CMV-seronegative. Each CDR3 is given with its conserved first and last residue. A D gene is named only where the DNA matches it firmly. Expanded clones get a size class; other rows say once, few or many, or leave the size out.

TRBV5-1	NA	TRBJ1-6	TRBD1	CASSRDRGNSPLHF	TGCGCCAGCAGCCGTGACAGGGGTAATTCACCCCTCCACTTT
TRBV2	once	TRBJ1-2	NA	CASSSREGNYGYTF	TGTGCCAGCAGCTCCAGGGAGGGGAACTATGGCTACACCTTC
TRBV7-9	once	TRBJ1-1	NA	CSSAGRGTEAFF	TGTTCCAGCGCTGGGAGGGGGACTGAAGCTTTCTTT
TRBV20-1	few	TRBJ2-3	NA	CSAGRSSTQYF	TGCAGCGCAGGCCGGTCGAGTACGCAGTATTTT
TRBV19	NA	TRBJ1-5	NA	CASSTRSTSNQPQHF	TGTGCCAGTAGTACCAGAAGTACGAGCAATCAGCCCCAGCATTTT
TRBV11-2	NA	TRBJ1-5	TRBD1	CASSSGQGANQPQHF	TGTGCCAGCAGCTCGGGACAGGGGGCCAATCAGCCCCAGCATTTT
TRBV9	few	TRBJ1-1	TRBD1	CASSGDRGGSAEAFF	TGTGCCAGCAGCGGAGACAGGGGAGGAAGCGCTGAAGCTTTCTTT
TRBV5-6	few	TRBJ2-3	TRBD2	CASSSGLAGLADTQYF	TGTGCCAGCAGCTCGGGACTAGCGGGGTTAGCAGATACGCAGTATTTT
TRBV2	few	TRBJ1-1	NA	CASRPVPGNTEAFF	TGTGCCAGCAGGCCGGTCCCGGGGAACACTGAAGCTTTCTTT
TRBV6-5	NA	TRBJ1-1	TRBD1	CASSHRGTEAFF	TGTGCCAGCAGCCACAGGGGCACTGAAGCTTTCTTT
TRBV5-5	NA	TRBJ1-3	NA	CASSPGWATSGNTIYF	TGTGCCAGCAGCCCCGGCTGGGCGACCTCTGGAAACACCATATATTTT
TRBV21-1	NA	TRBJ1-4	NA	CASSKARDRNEKLFF	TGTGCCAGCAGCAAAGCGAGGGACAGAAATGAAAAACTGTTTTTT
TRBV6-1	NA	TRBJ2-7	TRBD1	CATEQGIGEQYF	TGTGCCACCGAACAGGGGATTGGCGAGCAGTACTTC
TRBV5-1	few	TRBJ2-5	NA	CASSPLRGETQYF	TGCGCCAGCAGCCCACTTAGGGGAGAGACCCAGTACTTC
TRBV25-1	NA	TRBJ1-1	NA	CASSWGQNTEAFF	TGTGCCAGCAGTTGGGGCCAGAACACTGAAGCTTTCTTT
TRBV7-6	NA	TRBJ2-7	NA	CASSPRGGQAYEQYF	TGTGCCAGCAGCCCCCGGGGAGGTCAAGCCTACGAGCAGTACTTC
TRBV9	NA	TRBJ1-4	NA	CASSYTGSNEKLFF	TGTGCCAGCAGCTACACAGGGTCTAATGAAAAACTGTTTTTT
TRBV2	NA	TRBJ1-2	NA	CASSEAKWGGNGYTF	TGTGCCAGCAGTGAAGCGAAATGGGGCGGGAATGGCTACACCTTC
TRBV19	once	TRBJ2-7	NA	CASKGGFREQYF	TGTGCCAGTAAAGGAGGGTTTCGCGAGCAGTACTTC
TRBV5-6	NA	TRBJ2-1	TRBD2	CASSLIRLAGWNEQFF	TGTGCCAGCAGCTTGATAAGACTAGCGGGGTGGAATGAGCAGTTCTTC
TRBV5-1	NA	TRBJ2-1	TRBD1	CASGPNRGRRDSAYNEQFF	TGCGCCAGCGGTCCAAACAGGGGGCGTAGGGACTCAGCTTACAATGAGCAGTTCTTC
TRBV5-4	NA	TRBJ2-3	NA	CASSSGTLTDTQYF	TGTGCCAGCAGTTCCGGGACTCTCACAGATACGCAGTATTTT
TRBV30	NA	TRBJ1-6	NA	CAWGGVLPLHF	TGTGCCTGGGGGGGGGTTTTGCCCCTCCACTTT
TRBV11-1	NA	TRBJ2-6	NA	CASSPRAPTGANVLTF	TGTGCCAGCAGCCCTAGAGCCCCTACGGGGGCCAACGTCCTGACTTTC
TRBV19	few	TRBJ2-1	TRBD1	CASSADRGGEQFF	TGTGCCAGTAGTGCCGACAGGGGAGGTGAGCAGTTCTTC
TRBV11-2	NA	TRBJ1-6	NA	CASSFLSQGSPLHF	TGTGCCAGCAGCTTTCTCTCCCAGGGATCACCCCTCCACTTT
TRBV5-4	few	TRBJ2-5	NA	CASSPAAGKETQYF	TGTGCCAGCAGCCCGGCTGCGGGGAAAGAGACCCAGTACTTC
TRBV11-2	NA	TRBJ2-7	NA	CASSLVWGGENEQYF	TGTGCCAGCAGCTTAGTATGGGGAGGCGAAAACGAGCAGTACTTC
TRBV2	NA	TRBJ2-1	TRBD2	CASPGGPGGNEQFF	TGTGCCAGCCCGGGGGGGCCGGGGGGCAATGAGCAGTTCTTC
TRBV10-2	NA	TRBJ2-7	TRBD1	CASRLGQGPFYEQYF	TGCGCCAGCAGACTCGGACAGGGCCCCTTTTACGAGCAGTACTTC
TRBV5-1	NA	TRBJ2-3	NA	CASSFTSSTDTQYF	TGCGCCAGCAGCTTTACATCAAGCACAGATACGCAGTATTTT
TRBV5-8	NA	TRBJ1-2	NA	CASSTGQPSPGQNGYTF	TGTGCCAGCAGCACAGGCCAACCGTCCCCCGGCCAGAATGGCTACACCTTC